This T cell receptor (beta chain) was recovered during a study of cytomegalovirus exposure and HLA in healthy donors. Study conclusions and caveats: A few of the chains that were CMV-associated were confirmed in vitro to be specific for CMV antigens. Being productive about 90% or about 30% of the time was typical of most TCR beta V segments in an earlier analysis.

Germline CDR1 and CDR2: MDHEN and SYDVKM. V was pared by 3 bases and J by 8 bases, with 10 bases between. CDR3 size: 12 residues. Each of the donors was a healthy bone marrow donor. PCR employed 60 Vbeta and 13 Jbeta primers. In the source study's methods: An analysis that came later counted tens of millions of unique TCR beta chains, 9 million to 12 million shared. Generated by immunoSEQ multiplex PCR, the TCRdb table keeps only in-frame clones and is missing some. D and trimming were read from the DNA, whereas the V and J calls and clone size are those reported in that table. The data contain under 200,000 clones, 75% to 90% of them singletons. Concerning this clone itself: No antigen is known for it.

V and J are TRBV28 and TRBJ1-2; no clear D gene. Sequencing was done on a sample of PBMCs. This receptor was obtained from a girl aged 2 to 10 in good health and CMV-seropositive. CDR3 sequence reads: CASSFGQYGYTF. The CDR3 coding sequence is TGTGCCAGCAGTTTTGGGCAGTACGGCTACACCTTC.